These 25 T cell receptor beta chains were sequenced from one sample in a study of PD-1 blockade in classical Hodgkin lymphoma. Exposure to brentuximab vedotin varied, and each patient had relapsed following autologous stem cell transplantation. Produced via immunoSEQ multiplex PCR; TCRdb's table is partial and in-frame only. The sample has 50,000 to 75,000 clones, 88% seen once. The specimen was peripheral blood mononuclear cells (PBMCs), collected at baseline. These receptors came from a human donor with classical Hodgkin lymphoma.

CDR3 nucleotide sequence: TGCGCCAGCAGCTTGGAATCGGGATGGGTTGCAGGAAACACCATATATTTT. Translation gives CASSLESGWVAGNTIYF. This rearrangement joins TRBV5-1 to TRBJ1-3; no clear D gene. CDR3 length: 17 residues. The V and J ends lost 0 bases and 4 bases respectively, with 17 bases between them. Germline V gene sequence: CDR1 SGHRS, CDR2 YFSETQ.

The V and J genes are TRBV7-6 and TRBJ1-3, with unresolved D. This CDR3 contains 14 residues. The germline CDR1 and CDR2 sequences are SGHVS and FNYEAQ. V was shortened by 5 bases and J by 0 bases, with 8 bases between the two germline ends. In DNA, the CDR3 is TGTGCCAGCAGCCCCAGACACTCTGGAAACACCATATATTTT. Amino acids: CASSPRHSGNTIYF.

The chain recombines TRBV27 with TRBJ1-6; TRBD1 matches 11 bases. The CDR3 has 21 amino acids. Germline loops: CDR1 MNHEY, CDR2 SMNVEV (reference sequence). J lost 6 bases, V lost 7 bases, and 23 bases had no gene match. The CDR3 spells CASTLRPPPGQGGRPNSPLHF. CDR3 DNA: TGTGCCAGCACATTGCGGCCCCCCCCGGGACAGGGGGGAAGGCCTAATTCACCCCTCCACTTT.

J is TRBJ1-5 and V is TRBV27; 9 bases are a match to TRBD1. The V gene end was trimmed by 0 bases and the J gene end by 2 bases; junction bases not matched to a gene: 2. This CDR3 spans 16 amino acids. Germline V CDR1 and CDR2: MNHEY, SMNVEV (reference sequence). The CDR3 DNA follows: TGTGCCAGCAGTTTATCGGGACAGGGAGGCAATCAGCCCCAGCATTTT. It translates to CASSLSGQGGNQPQHF.

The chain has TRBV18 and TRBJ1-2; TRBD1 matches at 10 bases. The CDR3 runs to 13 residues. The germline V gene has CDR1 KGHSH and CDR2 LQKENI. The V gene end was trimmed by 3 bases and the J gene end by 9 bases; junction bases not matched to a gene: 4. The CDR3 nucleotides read TGTGCCAGCTCACCGTCGGGACAGGGGAGCTACACCTTC. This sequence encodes CASSPSGQGSYTF.

CDR3 loop: CASSLSMHYEQYF. The DNA of the CDR3 is TGTGCCAGCAGCTTAAGTATGCACTACGAGCAGTACTTC. The gene calls are TRBV7-3 and TRBJ2-7; D unclear. Germline V gene lookup returns CDR1 SGHTA and CDR2 FQGTGA. The CDR3 runs to 13 residues. V lost 1 base and J 3 bases, leaving 7 bases between the germline ends.

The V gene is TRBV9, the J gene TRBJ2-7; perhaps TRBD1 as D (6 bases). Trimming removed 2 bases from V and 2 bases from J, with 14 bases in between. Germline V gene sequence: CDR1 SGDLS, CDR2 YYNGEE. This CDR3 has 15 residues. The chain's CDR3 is CASSVQGRPPYEQYF. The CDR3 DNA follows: TGTGCCAGCAGCGTGCAGGGGCGACCACCCTACGAGCAGTACTTC. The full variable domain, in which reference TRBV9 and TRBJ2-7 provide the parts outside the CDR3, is DSGVTQTPKHLITATGQRVTLRCSPRSGDLSVYWYQQSLDQGLQFLIQYYNGEERAKGNILERFSAQQFPDLHSELNLSSLELGDSALYFCASSVQGRPPYEQYFGPGTRLTVT.

The CDR3 spells CASSLEGDGGYTF. The CDR3 bases are TGTGCCAGCAGCTTAGAAGGGGATGGGGGCTACACCTTC. The chain joins TRBV11-2 to TRBJ1-2; D may be TRBD1 (5 bases). The ends were cut back, 0 bases at V and 8 bases at J, with 10 bases in the middle. The CDR3 sequence is 13 residues long. Per germline, CDR1 SGHAT and CDR2 FQNNGV.

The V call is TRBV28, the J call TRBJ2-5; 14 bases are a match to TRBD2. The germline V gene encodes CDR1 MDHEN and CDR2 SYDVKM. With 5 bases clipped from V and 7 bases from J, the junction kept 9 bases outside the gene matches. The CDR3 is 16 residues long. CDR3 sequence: CASSPGLAGGVRTQYF. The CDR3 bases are TGTGCCAGCAGTCCTGGACTAGCGGGGGGCGTACGGACCCAGTACTTC.

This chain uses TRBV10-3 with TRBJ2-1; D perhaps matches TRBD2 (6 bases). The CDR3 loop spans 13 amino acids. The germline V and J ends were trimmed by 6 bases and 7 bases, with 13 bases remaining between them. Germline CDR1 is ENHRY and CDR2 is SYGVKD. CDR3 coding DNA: TGTGCCATCAGGGACCGACTAGTGAATGAGCAGTTCTTC. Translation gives CAIRDRLVNEQFF.

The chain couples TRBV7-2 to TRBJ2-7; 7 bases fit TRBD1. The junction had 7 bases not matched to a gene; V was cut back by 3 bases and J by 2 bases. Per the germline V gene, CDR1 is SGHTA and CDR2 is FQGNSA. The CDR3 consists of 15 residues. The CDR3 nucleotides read TGTGCCAGCAGCTTCCTACAGGGGACGGCCTACGAGCAGTACTTC. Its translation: CASSFLQGTAYEQYF.

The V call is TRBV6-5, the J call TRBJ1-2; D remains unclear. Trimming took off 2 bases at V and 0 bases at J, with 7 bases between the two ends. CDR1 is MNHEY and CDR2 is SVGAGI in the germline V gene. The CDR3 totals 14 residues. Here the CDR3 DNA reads TGTGCCAGCAGTTACCCAGGATCTAACTATGGCTACACCTTC. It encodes CASSYPGSNYGYTF.

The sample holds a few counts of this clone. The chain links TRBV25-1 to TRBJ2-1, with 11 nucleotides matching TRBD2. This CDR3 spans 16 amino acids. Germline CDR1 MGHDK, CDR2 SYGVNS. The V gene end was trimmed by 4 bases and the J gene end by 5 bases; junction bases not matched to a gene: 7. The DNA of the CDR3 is TGTGCCAGCAGTGTCTATAGCGGGGGGGTTAACAATGAGCAGTTCTTC. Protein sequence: CASSVYSGGVNNEQFF. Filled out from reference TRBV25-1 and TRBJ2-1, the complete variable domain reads EADIYQTPRYLVIGTGKKITLECSQTMGHDKMYWYQQDPGMELHLIHYSYGVNSTEKGDLSSESTVSRIRTEHFPLTLESARPSHTSQYLCASSVYSGGVNNEQFFGPGTRLTVL.

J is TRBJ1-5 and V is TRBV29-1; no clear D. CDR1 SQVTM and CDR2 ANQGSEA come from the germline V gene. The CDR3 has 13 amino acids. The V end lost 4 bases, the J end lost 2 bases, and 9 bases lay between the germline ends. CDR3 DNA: TGCAGCGTTGCGGACGGGGGCAATCAGCCCCAGCATTTT. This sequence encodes CSVADGGNQPQHF.

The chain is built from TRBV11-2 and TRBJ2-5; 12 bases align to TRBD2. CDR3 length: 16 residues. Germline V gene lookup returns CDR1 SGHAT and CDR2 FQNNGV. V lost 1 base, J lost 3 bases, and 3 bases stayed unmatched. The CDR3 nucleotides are TGTGCCAGCAGCTTAGGGCCTAGCGGGGGGGAAGAGACCCAGTACTTC. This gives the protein CASSLGPSGGEETQYF.

CDR3 bases: TGTGCCATCAGTGGAAGGGTAAGGACTGAAGCTTTCTTT. Protein sequence: CAISGRVRTEAFF. The V gene is TRBV10-3, the J gene TRBJ1-1, with unresolved D. CDR1 ENHRY and CDR2 SYGVKD come from the germline V gene. The CDR3 sequence is 13 residues long. V lost 4 bases and J lost 5, with 11 bases in between.

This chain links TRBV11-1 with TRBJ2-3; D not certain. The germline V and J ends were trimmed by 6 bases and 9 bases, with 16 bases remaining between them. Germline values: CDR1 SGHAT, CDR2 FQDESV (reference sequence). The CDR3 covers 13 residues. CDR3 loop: CASSLSSVGTQYF. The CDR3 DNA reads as TGTGCCAGCAGTCTTTCAAGCGTTGGAACGCAGTATTTT.

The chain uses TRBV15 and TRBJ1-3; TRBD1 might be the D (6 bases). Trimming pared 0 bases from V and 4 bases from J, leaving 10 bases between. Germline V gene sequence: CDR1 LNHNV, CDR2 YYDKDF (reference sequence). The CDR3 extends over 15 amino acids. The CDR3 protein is CATSRDEGVGNTIYF. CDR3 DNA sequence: TGTGCCACCAGCAGAGATGAGGGGGTCGGAAACACCATATATTTT.

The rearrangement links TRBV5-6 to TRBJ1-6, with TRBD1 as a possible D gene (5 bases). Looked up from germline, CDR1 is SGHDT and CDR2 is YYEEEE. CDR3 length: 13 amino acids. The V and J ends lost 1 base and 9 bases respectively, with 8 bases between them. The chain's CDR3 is CASSLPGTSPLHF. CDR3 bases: TGTGCCAGCAGCTTGCCTGGGACTTCACCCCTCCACTTT.

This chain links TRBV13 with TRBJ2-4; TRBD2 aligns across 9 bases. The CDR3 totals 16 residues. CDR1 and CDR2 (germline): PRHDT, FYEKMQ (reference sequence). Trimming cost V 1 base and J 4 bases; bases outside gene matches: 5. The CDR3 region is CASSLAVTSGKNIQYF. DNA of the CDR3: TGTGCCAGCAGCTTAGCGGTGACTAGCGGTAAAAACATTCAGTACTTC.

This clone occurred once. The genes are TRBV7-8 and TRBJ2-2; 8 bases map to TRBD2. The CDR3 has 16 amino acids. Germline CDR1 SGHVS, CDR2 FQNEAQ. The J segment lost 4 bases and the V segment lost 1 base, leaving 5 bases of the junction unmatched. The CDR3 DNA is TGTGCCAGCAGCTTAGTACGGCTAGCGGGCACCGGGGAGCTGTTTTTT. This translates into CASSLVRLAGTGELFF. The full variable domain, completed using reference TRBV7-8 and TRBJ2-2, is GAGVSQSPRYKVAKRGQDVALRCDPISGHVSLFWYQQALGQGPEFLTYFQNEAQLDKSGLPSDRFFAERPEGSVSTLKIQRTQQEDSAVYLCASSLVRLAGTGELFFGEGSRLTVL.

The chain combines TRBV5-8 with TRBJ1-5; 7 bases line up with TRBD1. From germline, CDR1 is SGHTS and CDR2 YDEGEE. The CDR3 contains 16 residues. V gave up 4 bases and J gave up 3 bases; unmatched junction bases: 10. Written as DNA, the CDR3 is TGTGCCAGCAGCCACCGGGACAGAAGGGCCAATCAGCCCCAGCATTTT. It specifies CASSHRDRRANQPQHF.

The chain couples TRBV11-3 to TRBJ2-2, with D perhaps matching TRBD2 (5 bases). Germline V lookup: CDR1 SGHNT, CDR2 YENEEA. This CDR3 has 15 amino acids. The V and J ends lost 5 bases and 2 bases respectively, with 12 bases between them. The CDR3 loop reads CASSPTGFNTGELFF. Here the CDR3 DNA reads TGTGCCAGCAGCCCCACGGGATTTAACACCGGGGAGCTGTTTTTT.

The CDR3 bases are TGTGCCATCAGTGAGTCCCAGAGCCTTAACACTGAAGCTTTCTTT. It codes for CAISESQSLNTEAFF. The genes are TRBV10-3 and TRBJ1-1; unclear D gene. The CDR3 consists of 15 residues. CDR1 is ENHRY, CDR2 SYGVKD, per germline. Trimming stripped 0 bases from V and 2 bases from J, with 10 bases between.

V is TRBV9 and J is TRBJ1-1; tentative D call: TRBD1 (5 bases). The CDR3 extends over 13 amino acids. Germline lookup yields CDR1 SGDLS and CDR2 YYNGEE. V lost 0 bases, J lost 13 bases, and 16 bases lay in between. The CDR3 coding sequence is TGTGCCAGCAGCGTAGCCGGAAGGGGTCAAGGTTTCTTT. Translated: CASSVAGRGQGFF. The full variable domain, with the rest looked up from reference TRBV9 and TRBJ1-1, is DSGVTQTPKHLITATGQRVTLRCSPRSGDLSVYWYQQSLDQGLQFLIQYYNGEERAKGNILERFSAQQFPDLHSELNLSSLELGDSALYFCASSVAGRGQGFFGQGTRLTVV.